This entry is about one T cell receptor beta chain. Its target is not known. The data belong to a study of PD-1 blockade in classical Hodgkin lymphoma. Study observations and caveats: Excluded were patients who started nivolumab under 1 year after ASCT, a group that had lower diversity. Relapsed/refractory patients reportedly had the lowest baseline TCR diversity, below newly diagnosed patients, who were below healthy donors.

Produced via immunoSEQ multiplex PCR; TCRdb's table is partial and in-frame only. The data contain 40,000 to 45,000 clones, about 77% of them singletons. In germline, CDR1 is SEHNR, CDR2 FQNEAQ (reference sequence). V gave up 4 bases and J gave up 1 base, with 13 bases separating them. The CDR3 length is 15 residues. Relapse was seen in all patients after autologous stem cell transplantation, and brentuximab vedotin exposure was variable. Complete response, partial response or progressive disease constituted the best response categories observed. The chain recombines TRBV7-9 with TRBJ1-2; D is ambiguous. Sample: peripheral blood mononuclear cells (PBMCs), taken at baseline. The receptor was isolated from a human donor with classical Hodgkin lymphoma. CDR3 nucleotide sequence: TGTGCCAGCAGCTCCCCGAACTTACTTAACTATGGCTACACCTTC. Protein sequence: CASSSPNLLNYGYTF.